The 27 T cell receptor beta chains given below trace back to one sample, sequenced in a study of shared clonotypes between healthy human individuals. Sequenced by immunoSEQ multiplex PCR; TCRdb stores in-frame clones only, minus some. In the table there are about 640,000 clones, about three quarters of which are singletons. Source material: memory CD4+ T cells sorted from blood. This sample's subset: CD45RA-negative fraction. These TCRs come from a woman in her thirties in good health.

The DNA for the CDR3 is TGCGCCAGCAGCAAGGCTAGCGGGGCCTCAGATACGCAGTATTTT. It yields the protein CASSKASGASDTQYF. The chain links TRBV10-1 to TRBJ2-3; 9 positions match TRBD2. The CDR3 runs 15 residues. The ends lost 6 bases at V and 4 bases at J; junction bases unmatched: 8. The germline gives CDR1 WNHNN, CDR2 SYGVQD (reference sequence).

The rearrangement uses TRBV12-5 and TRBJ1-1, with D perhaps TRBD1 (6 bases). The CDR3 is 15 amino acids. Per germline, CDR1 LGHNT and CDR2 FRNRAP. V dropped 4 bases and J dropped 0 bases, with 12 bases sitting between them. The CDR3 is CASGSTGTMNTEAFF. CDR3 coding DNA: TGTGCTAGTGGTTCCACAGGGACGATGAACACTGAAGCTTTCTTT.

This sequence joins TRBV19 and TRBJ2-3, with D perhaps TRBD2 (5 bases). V was cut by 5 bases and J by 0 bases, with 12 bases left in between. CDR1 is LNHDA and CDR2 is SQIVND in the germline V gene (reference sequence). The length of the CDR3 is 15 residues. Written as DNA, the CDR3 is TGTGCCAGTAGTGGATGGACGGGGAGCACAGATACGCAGTATTTT. This sequence encodes CASSGWTGSTDTQYF.

J is TRBJ2-2 and V is TRBV6-5; 7 bases align to TRBD1. V gave up 5 bases and J gave up 3 bases; unmatched junction bases: 3. CDR1 and CDR2 (germline): MNHEY, SVGAGI. The CDR3 covers 14 residues. The CDR3 sequence is CASSPGQHTGELFF. CDR3 bases: TGTGCCAGCAGTCCGGGACAGCACACCGGGGAGCTGTTTTTT.

Here the CDR3 reads CASSLLLAGLSGNTIYF. CDR3 nucleotide sequence: TGTGCCAGCAGCTTACTCCTAGCGGGTTTATCTGGAAACACCATATATTTT. The chain combines TRBV7-2 with TRBJ1-3; D remains ambiguous. The V and J ends lost 2 bases and 1 base respectively, with 15 bases between them. Germline CDR1 is SGHTA and CDR2 is FQGNSA. The CDR3 contains 17 residues. The full variable domain, in which reference TRBV7-2 and TRBJ1-3 provide the parts outside the CDR3, is GAGVSQSPSNKVTEKGKDVELRCDPISGHTALYWYRQSLGQGLEFLIYFQGNSAPDKSGLPSDRFSAERTGGSVSTLTIQRTQQEDSAVYLCASSLLLAGLSGNTIYFGEGSWLTVV.

The J gene is TRBJ2-7, the V gene TRBV6-1; TRBD1 or TRBD2 may be the D gene (5 bases each). The ends were cut back, 4 bases at V and 4 bases at J, with 14 bases in the middle. CDR3 length: 14 residues. From germline, CDR1 is MNHNS and CDR2 SASEGT. The CDR3 DNA follows: TGTGCCAGCAGTGCCGGGACGGGAAAGTACGAGCAGTACTTC. Amino acids: CASSAGTGKYEQYF.

This chain joins TRBV27 and TRBJ2-1, with D possibly TRBD2 on 5 matching bases. Trimming shortened V by 2 bases and J by 5 bases, and 16 bases separated the two germline ends. The CDR3 runs 16 residues. CDR1 is MNHEY and CDR2 is SMNVEV in the germline V gene (reference sequence). CDR3 coding DNA: TGTGCCAGCAGTTTAGGCTCTAGCTGGGCACACAATGAGCAGTTCTTC. It yields the protein CASSLGSSWAHNEQFF.

The chain joins TRBV7-9 to TRBJ2-1; 7 bases align to TRBD2. This CDR3 is 18 amino acids long. J gave up 6 bases and V 7 bases, and 21 bases lay outside the gene matches. The germline CDR1 and CDR2 sequences are SEHNR and FQNEAQ (reference sequence). In nucleotides, the CDR3 is TGTGCCAGCACCATATTGGGCTCGGGCGGGAGAAGGGGCAATGAGCAGTTCTTC. It specifies CASTILGSGGRRGNEQFF. Complete variable domain (other parts from reference TRBV7-9 and TRBJ2-1): DTGVSQNPRHKITKRGQNVTFRCDPISEHNRLYWYRQTLGQGPEFLTYFQNEAQLEKSRLLSDRFSAERPKGSFSTLEIQRTEQGDSAMYLCASTILGSGGRRGNEQFFGPGTRLTVL.

The J gene is TRBJ1-3, the V gene TRBV7-3; D gene ambiguous. The length of the CDR3 is 13 residues. The ends were cut back, 3 bases at V and 10 bases at J, with 13 bases in the middle. Germline assignment: CDR1 SGHTA and CDR2 FQGTGA. CDR3 in amino acids: CASSLGLARTIYF. The CDR3 nucleotides read TGTGCCAGCAGCTTGGGGTTGGCCAGAACCATATATTTT.

This clone showed up just a few times. V usage is TRBV5-1 and J usage is TRBJ2-5; 7 nucleotides line up with TRBD2. This CDR3 region has 15 residues. The V segment lost 4 bases and the J segment 11 bases; nucleotides outside the gene matches: 17. Germline values: CDR1 SGHRS, CDR2 YFSETQ. CDR3 nucleotides: TGCGCCAGCAGCAGTTCTCCGGGAGGCCAAAACATACAGTACTTC. Encoded protein: CASSSSPGGQNIQYF.

The gene calls are TRBV5-1 and TRBJ2-7, with TRBD2 matching 8 bases. Trimming at V came to 2 bases and at J to 3 bases, leaving 16 bases not matched to a gene. CDR3 length: 18 amino acids. Germline CDR1 reads SGHRS; CDR2 reads YFSETQ. CDR3 sequence: CASSFDLLGAGEHYEQYF. In nucleotides, the CDR3 is TGCGCCAGCAGCTTCGACCTCTTAGGAGCGGGAGAACACTACGAGCAGTACTTC.

This rearrangement joins TRBV5-1 to TRBJ2-5; 9 positions agree with TRBD1. The germline CDR1 and CDR2 sequences are SGHRS and YFSETQ. V gave up 4 bases and J gave up 2 bases; unmatched junction bases: 6. This CDR3 comprises 15 residues. Written as DNA, the CDR3 is TGCGCCAGCAGCAAAAGACAGGGGGGACAAGAGACCCAGTACTTC. Residues: CASSKRQGGQETQYF.

J is TRBJ2-5 and V is TRBV7-2; no firm D call. This CDR3 has 14 amino acids. Trimming removed 1 base at V and 4 bases at J, with 10 bases between. Germline V gene data show CDR1 as SGHTA and CDR2 as FQGNSA. For the CDR3, the DNA is TGTGCCAGCAGCTTAGTCCTAGTATTAGAGACCCAGTACTTC. It encodes CASSLVLVLETQYF.

As to this clone: The same CDR3 is also encoded by other DNA sequences in this sample. CDR3 loop: CASSLGDRDFTEAFF. CDR3 in DNA: TGCGCCAGCAGCTTGGGGGACAGGGATTTCACTGAAGCTTTCTTT. The genes are TRBV5-1 and TRBJ1-1; 9 nucleotides agree with TRBD1. CDR1 and CDR2 (germline): SGHRS, YFSETQ. V trimming: 0 bases; J trimming: 4 bases; junction bases outside the gene matches: 4. The CDR3 runs to 15 residues.

J is TRBJ2-2 and V is TRBV27; 9 bases are shared with TRBD1. The germline CDR1 and CDR2 sequences are MNHEY and SMNVEV (reference sequence). Germline trimming cut 5 bases from V and 0 bases from J; bases unmatched to any gene: 1. This CDR3 is built from 15 residues. The CDR3 DNA reads as TGTGCCAGCAGTCGACAGGGGGCGAACACCGGGGAGCTGTTTTTT. The encoded protein is CASSRQGANTGELFF.

Concerning this clone: One junction end disagrees with the germline gene, perhaps due to a read error. V gene TRBV28 combines with J gene TRBJ1-5, with TRBD1 identical over 9 bases. CDR1 is MDHEN, CDR2 SYDVKM, per germline. The length of the CDR3 is 16 residues. For the CDR3, the DNA is TGTGCCAGCAGTCTCGGGACAGGGAGTAGCGATCAGCCCCAGCATTTT. This sequence encodes CASSLGTGSSDQPQHF.

The chain combines TRBV30 with TRBJ1-4; 7 bases agree with TRBD1. Unmatched junction bases numbered 5, after V lost 3 bases and J lost 4 bases. Per germline, CDR1 GTSNPN and CDR2 SVGIG (reference sequence). The CDR3 is made up of 14 amino acids. CDR3: CAWRRQGDNEKLFF. The CDR3 DNA reads TGTGCCTGGAGACGTCAGGGGGATAATGAAAAACTGTTTTTT.

Of note for this clone: This sample includes further DNA sequences coding for the same CDR3. The CDR3 DNA reads TGTGCCACCAGCAGAGGGGGGGGAAGCACAGATACGCAGTATTTT. Amino acid sequence: CATSRGGGSTDTQYF. The chain couples TRBV15 to TRBJ2-3; 7 bases agree with TRBD2. After removal of 1 base from V and 0 bases from J, the junction contained 1 base not matched to a gene. Looked up from germline, CDR1 is LNHNV and CDR2 is YYDKDF (reference sequence). The CDR3 covers 15 residues.

This chain joins TRBV5-1 and TRBJ2-7; 7 bases match TRBD1. This CDR3 is 15 amino acids long. The V gene end was trimmed by 2 bases and the J gene end by 2 bases; junction bases not matched to a gene: 7. Germline assignment: CDR1 SGHRS and CDR2 YFSETQ. CDR3 sequence (DNA): TGCGCCAGCAGCTTTGCCGGGACAGTAGCCTACGAGCAGTACTTC. The encoded protein is CASSFAGTVAYEQYF.

CDR3 DNA sequence: TGTGCCAGCAGCGTAGTTTCCGAGAACACTGAAGCTTTCTTT. As protein: CASSVVSENTEAFF. The genes are TRBV9 and TRBJ1-1, with D unclear. The germline V gene encodes CDR1 SGDLS and CDR2 YYNGEE. V lost 0 bases and J 1 base, leaving 7 bases between the germline ends. The CDR3 covers 14 residues.

The J gene is TRBJ1-2, the V gene TRBV5-1, with D uncertain. The CDR3 runs to 15 residues. V dropped 0 bases and J dropped 0 bases, with 9 bases sitting between them. From germline, CDR1 is SGHRS and CDR2 YFSETQ. CDR3 sequence reads: CASSLVAAANYGYTF. The DNA for the CDR3 is TGCGCCAGCAGCTTGGTGGCGGCGGCTAACTATGGCTACACCTTC.

This clone was seen ten or more times. The V gene is TRBV19, the J gene TRBJ1-1; D uncertain. The CDR3 runs 15 residues. V was cut by 5 bases and J by 1 base, with 14 bases left in between. Germline values: CDR1 LNHDA, CDR2 SQIVND (reference sequence). CDR3 sequence reads: CASSVGGSRNTEAFF. CDR3 nucleotides: TGTGCCAGTAGTGTGGGAGGCTCAAGGAACACTGAAGCTTTCTTT.

The rearrangement links TRBV19 to TRBJ2-5; a possible D gene is TRBD2 (5 bases). CDR1 is LNHDA, CDR2 SQIVND, per germline (reference sequence). The V end lost 4 bases, the J end lost 4 bases, and 13 bases lay between the germline ends. This CDR3 region has 14 residues. CDR3 nucleotide sequence: TGTGCCAGTAGTAGATCGGGGTTGACAGAGACCCAGTACTTC. This translates into CASSRSGLTETQYF.

The chain is built from TRBV6-6 and TRBJ1-2; unclear D gene. The CDR3 extends over 16 amino acids. V lost 6 bases to trimming and J lost 2 bases, with 19 bases between them. Germline CDR1 and CDR2: MNHNY and SVGAGI (reference sequence). The CDR3 DNA sequence: TGTGCCAGCAGCCCAGACGGCAGAAGGAACAACTATGGCTACACCTTC. Amino acids: CASSPDGRRNNYGYTF.

V and J are TRBV27 and TRBJ1-1; D gene unclear. V was pared by 2 bases and J by 1 base, with 11 bases between. The CDR3 has 15 amino acids. Germline CDR1 reads MNHEY; CDR2 reads SMNVEV (reference sequence). Here the CDR3 reads CASSLSRGRNTEAFF. Here the CDR3 DNA reads TGTGCCAGCAGTTTAAGCAGAGGGAGGAACACTGAAGCTTTCTTT.

The J gene is TRBJ1-4, the V gene TRBV4-1, with D maybe TRBD1 (6 bases). V shed 0 bases and J shed 4 bases, with 12 bases lying between them. There are 16 residues in the CDR3. CDR1 is MGHRA and CDR2 is YSYEKL in the germline V gene. In nucleotides, the CDR3 is TGCGCCAGCAGCCAAGATCTGGGGGGCGTTAATGAAAAACTGTTTTTT. It translates to CASSQDLGGVNEKLFF.

This clone has only a few counts. The V call is TRBV6-7, the J call TRBJ2-3; 8 bases map to TRBD2. TRBV6-7 is an ORF, with its function uncertain. Germline trimming cut 4 bases from V and 3 bases from J; bases unmatched to any gene: 6. The CDR3 consists of 15 residues. The CDR3 sequence: CASSSKRERTDTQYF. In DNA form, the CDR3 reads TGTGCCAGCAGTTCGAAGCGGGAGAGGACAGATACGCAGTATTTT.